The T cell receptor (beta chain) described here comes from a study of cytomegalovirus exposure and HLA in healthy donors (dated by TCRdb to about 2017). Regarding the study in general: According to a later analysis, the 120 or so validation repertoires were produced on the same platform as the roughly 600 repertoires of the first cohort. The aim of the study was to test whether cataloging public T cell receptors could identify signatures of past pathogen exposure. A separate validation cohort of about 110 different subjects was used in addition to the 666-subject first cohort. High-throughput TCR immunosequencing, statistical association of individual TCRs with disease status, and machine learning were combined to predict cytomegalovirus infection status. What the study reported, not specific to this receptor: A later analysis had no HLA typing for the validation cohort, so co-occurrence there was scored across all 130 or so repertoires. In both the original and validation cohorts, the classifier was reported to diagnose cytomegalovirus status with high specificity and sensitivity. In the study, some 160 TCR beta chains were listed as associated with cytomegalovirus. According to the authors, the approach could potentially be generalized to other disease states and immunological phenotypes. Three of the identified cytomegalovirus-associated TCR beta chains were confirmed in vitro to be specific for cytomegalovirus antigens. Across donors, most TCR sequences were observed very rarely, whereas some public TCRs were present in many individuals. Subsequent analysis determined that TCRs grouped into clusters in the first cohort also showed a tendency toward co-occurrence across the roughly 130 validation repertoires, and 94% of cluster scores exceeded 0.

The germline V gene yields SGHTA for CDR1 and FQGNSA for CDR2. From cysteine to phenylalanine, the CDR3 is 14 amino acids long. Kept here is only the CDR3 DNA, which spans 42 bases and is read in frame from base 1. The germline ends are 12 bases apart after V is trimmed by 2 bases and J by 5 bases. With regard to this clone: Its antigen specificity is not known. No much larger clonotype is one base removed from it; base qualities were not supplied.

Separate from the approximately 700-subject first cohort, the validation cohort of 95 to 150 subjects was the group to which the donors belonged. The library was obtained by the immunoSEQ multiplex PCR assay. The original methods were these. To diagnose cytomegalovirus status from the catalog of TCR beta chain sequences, a statistical classification framework was built. Held by TCRdb, this immuneACCESS table contains in-frame sequences only and omits some clones. Under half of the omission traces to an unresolved V gene where checked; the cause of the rest is unknown. V and J calls and clone size come straight from that table; D and trimming were deduced from the DNA. For this sample there are about 170,000 clones; around 92% appear just once. The ten largest clones represent about a tenth of the sample.

The clonotype originates from a woman younger than 35 in good health and CMV-seropositive. Sequenced: PBMCs. In this chain, TRBV7-2 is recombined with TRBJ1-2; TRBD1 could be the D gene, as 6 bases match. The nucleotide sequence is TGTGCCAGCAGCTTAAGGACAGCCTCTTATGGCTACACCTTC. Its protein product is CASSLRTASYGYTF.